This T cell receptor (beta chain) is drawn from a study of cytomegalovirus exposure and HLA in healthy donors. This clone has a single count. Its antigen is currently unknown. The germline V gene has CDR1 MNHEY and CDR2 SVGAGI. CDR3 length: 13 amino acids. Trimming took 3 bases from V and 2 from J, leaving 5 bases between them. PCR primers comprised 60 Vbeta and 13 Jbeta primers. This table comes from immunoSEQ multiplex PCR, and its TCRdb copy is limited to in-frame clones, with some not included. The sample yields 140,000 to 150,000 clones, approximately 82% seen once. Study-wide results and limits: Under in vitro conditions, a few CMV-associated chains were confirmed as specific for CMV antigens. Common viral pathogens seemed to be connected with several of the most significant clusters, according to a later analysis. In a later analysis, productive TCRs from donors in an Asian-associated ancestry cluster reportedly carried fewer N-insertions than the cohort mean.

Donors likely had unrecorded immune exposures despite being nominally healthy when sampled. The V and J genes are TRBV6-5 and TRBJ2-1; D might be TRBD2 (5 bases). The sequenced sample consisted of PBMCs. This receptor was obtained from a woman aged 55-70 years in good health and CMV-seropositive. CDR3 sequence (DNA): TGTGCCAGCAGTTATAGCGCCTACAATGAGCAGTTCTTC. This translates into CASSYSAYNEQFF.